This T cell receptor (beta chain) was captured by sequencing in a study of blood T cell repertoires in COVID-19. Turning to the study itself: There were acute and convalescent COVID-19 samples, and they came from the United States, Italy and Spain. T cells, B-cell-depleted T cells, or PBMCs provided the cDNA or gDNA that served as material.

Original analysis: From reference gene primer amplification, estimates of nucleated cell counts were derived. Sequenced by immunoSEQ multiplex PCR; TCRdb stores in-frame clones only, minus some. V and J calls and clone size are those listed in that table; D and trimming were worked out from the DNA. The sample holds 50,000 to 55,000 clones; about 80% are singletons and the top ten take more than 13%. The CDR3 is made up of 12 amino acids. J was trimmed by 9 bases and V by 5 bases; bases with no gene match: 7. The chain uses TRBV12-3 or TRBV12-4 and TRBJ2-7; 7 nucleotides line up with TRBD1. This sequence was found in a human donor in a cohort sampled during active COVID-19. The sample was peripheral blood. The CDR3 bases are TGTGCCAGCAGTAGACAGGGTATCGGGCAGTACTTC. Translated: CASSRQGIGQYF.